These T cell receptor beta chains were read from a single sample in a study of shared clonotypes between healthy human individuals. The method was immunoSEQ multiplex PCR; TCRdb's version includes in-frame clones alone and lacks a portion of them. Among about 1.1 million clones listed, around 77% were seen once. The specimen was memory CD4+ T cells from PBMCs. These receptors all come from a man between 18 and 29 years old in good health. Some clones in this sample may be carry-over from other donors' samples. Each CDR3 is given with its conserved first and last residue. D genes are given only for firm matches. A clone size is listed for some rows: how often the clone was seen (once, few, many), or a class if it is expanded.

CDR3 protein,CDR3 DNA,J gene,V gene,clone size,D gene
CATSRDPISNQPQHF,TGTGCCACCAGCAGAGATCCCATAAGCAATCAGCCCCAGCATTTT,TRBJ1-5,TRBV15,.,.
CASRNGGLLDYNEQFF,TGTGCCAGCAGAAACGGGGGGCTCTTGGACTACAATGAGCAGTTCTTC,TRBJ2-1,TRBV5-4,.,.
CASSRDRQGHNSPLHF,TGCGCCAGCAGCCGAGACCGACAGGGGCATAATTCACCCCTCCACTTT,TRBJ1-6,TRBV4-3,.,TRBD1
CASSLMTGPQETQYF,TGTGCCAGCAGCTTAATGACAGGTCCCCAAGAGACCCAGTACTTC,TRBJ2-5,TRBV7-3,.,.
CASSFVGKGYNEQFF,TGTGCCAGCAGTTTCGTGGGAAAGGGTTACAATGAGCAGTTCTTC,TRBJ2-1,TRBV28,.,.
CASSLDNSPGVTLHF,TGCGCCAGCAGCTTAGATAATTCTCCTGGGGTCACCCTCCACTTT,TRBJ1-6,TRBV5-1,.,.
CASSFGTGGNSPLHF,TGTGCCAGCAGCTTCGGGACAGGAGGAAATTCACCCCTCCACTTT,TRBJ1-6,TRBV7-2,.,TRBD1
CASSLWALGGNQPQHF,TGTGCCAGCAGTTTATGGGCCCTGGGCGGCAATCAGCCCCAGCATTTT,TRBJ1-5,TRBV28,few,.
CASSLGGSGFGTGELFF,TGTGCCAGCAGCTTAGGAGGTTCAGGGTTCGGGACCGGGGAGCTGTTTTTT,TRBJ2-2,TRBV7-6,.,.
CASRIRDSSSTNNEQFF,TGCGCCAGCAGAATCCGGGACTCATCATCAACCAACAATGAGCAGTTCTTC,TRBJ2-1,TRBV4-1,.,.
CASSTLPGQGARQPQHF,TGTGCCAGTAGCACACTACCGGGACAGGGGGCGCGTCAGCCCCAGCATTTT,TRBJ1-5,TRBV19,.,TRBD1
CASSLGDRGRTDTQYF,TGTGCCAGCAGCTTGGGAGACAGGGGGCGGACAGATACGCAGTATTTT,TRBJ2-3,TRBV5-8,.,TRBD1
CASSPRGDEQYF,TGTGCCAGCAGTCCCCGAGGTGACGAGCAGTACTTC,TRBJ2-7,TRBV27,few,.
CASGGGRSLSTDTQYF,TGTGCCAGCGGGGGTGGGCGGTCATTGTCCACAGATACGCAGTATTTT,TRBJ2-3,TRBV7-8,few,.
CAIKQRANTGELFF,TGTGCCATCAAACAGCGCGCGAACACCGGGGAGCTGTTTTTT,TRBJ2-2,TRBV6-5,.,.
CASSLGGSMSEQFF,TGTGCCAGCAGCTTAGGCGGGAGTATGTCTGAGCAGTTCTTC,TRBJ2-1,TRBV11-2,.,TRBD2
CASRDGYFSGANVLTF,TGTGCCAGCCGGGACGGCTACTTCTCCGGGGCCAACGTCCTGACTTTC,TRBJ2-6,TRBV19,.,.
CASPVGSLAKNIQYF,TGTGCCAGCCCCGTCGGTAGCCTAGCCAAAAACATTCAGTACTTC,TRBJ2-4,TRBV9,.,.
CASRPDRVVNEQFF,TGTGCCAGCAGACCCGACAGGGTAGTAAATGAGCAGTTCTTC,TRBJ2-1,TRBV6-6,once,TRBD1
CASSQEGPSGTDTQYF,TGCGCCAGCAGCCAAGAGGGGCCTAGCGGGACAGATACGCAGTATTTT,TRBJ2-3,TRBV4-1,.,TRBD2
CASSPPTGTSINEQFF,TGTGCCAGCTCACCACCTACAGGGACTAGCATCAATGAGCAGTTCTTC,TRBJ2-1,TRBV18,.,TRBD2
CASSSTSGSGETQYF,TGCGCCAGCAGCTCCACTAGCGGGAGCGGAGAGACCCAGTACTTC,TRBJ2-5,TRBV5-1,.,TRBD2
CASSQQLAKNIQYF,TGTGCCAGCTCACAACAGTTAGCCAAAAACATTCAGTACTTC,TRBJ2-4,TRBV18,.,.
CASSAGTGVGTEAFF,TGTGCCAGCAGCGCCGGGACAGGGGTAGGCACTGAAGCTTTCTTT,TRBJ1-1,TRBV5-4,.,TRBD1
CASSPTLAVSSYEQYF,TGTGCCAGCAGCCCCACCCTAGCGGTTAGCTCCTACGAGCAGTACTTC,TRBJ2-7,TRBV7-2,.,TRBD2
CASSAELVWETQYF,TGCGCCAGCAGTGCCGAACTAGTTTGGGAGACCCAGTACTTC,TRBJ2-5,TRBV10-2,.,.
CATSRDRGRGYGYTF,TGTGCCACCAGCAGAGACCGGGGCAGGGGCTATGGCTACACCTTC,TRBJ1-2,TRBV15,many,.
CASLQVRHQPARIWEAFF,TGTGCCAGCCTTCAAGTCCGTCACCAGCCCGCACGGATATGGGAAGCTTTCTTT,TRBJ1-1,TRBV2,once,.
CASSSPYLGGAYGYTF,TGTGCCAGCAGCTCGCCCTACCTTGGCGGGGCCTATGGCTACACCTTC,TRBJ1-2,TRBV7-9,.,.
CASSFLEWGEQYF,TGCGCCAGCAGCTTCCTAGAATGGGGCGAGCAGTACTTC,TRBJ2-7,TRBV5-1,.,.
CASSPGRTGANVLTF,TGTGCCAGCAGCCCGGGGCGAACTGGGGCCAACGTCCTGACTTTC,TRBJ2-6,TRBV11-3,.,.